This is a list of T cell receptor beta chains from one sample in a study of blood T cell repertoires in COVID-19. Assay used: immunoSEQ multiplex PCR; TCRdb lists only in-frame clones, some missing. The sample shows 35,000 to 50,000 clones, about 86% of them seen only once. Input material: peripheral blood. The receptor source for this set is a human donor with acute or convalescent COVID-19. The donor label of this sample is uncertain. The CDR3 runs from the conserved cysteine through the conserved F or W. The order of the fields is V gene, CDR3 length, J gene, D gene, clone size, CDR3 DNA, CDR3 protein. A D gene is named only where the DNA matches it firmly. Size tells how often a clone was seen (once, few, many) or the class of an expanded clone, and some rows leave it out.

v_call: TRBV27; cdr3_length: 17; j_call: TRBJ2-1; d_call: .; clone_size: few; cdr3_nt: TGTGCCAGCAGCCTGGGGTGGGGGACAATGCCCTACAATGAGCAGTTCTTC; cdr3_aa: CASSLGWGTMPYNEQFF
v_call: TRBV7-8; cdr3_length: 16; j_call: TRBJ2-3; d_call: TRBD2; clone_size: .; cdr3_nt: TGTGCCAGCAGCCCGTTAGCGGGAGGGACGACAGATACGCAGTATTTT; cdr3_aa: CASSPLAGGTTDTQYF
v_call: TRBV19; cdr3_length: 21; j_call: TRBJ2-4; d_call: TRBD1; clone_size: .; cdr3_nt: TGTGCCAGTAGTATAAGGACTGGAAGACAGGGGTCGGGGTTAGACAAAAACATTCAGTACTTC; cdr3_aa: CASSIRTGRQGSGLDKNIQYF
v_call: TRBV5-6; cdr3_length: 18; j_call: TRBJ1-4; d_call: .; clone_size: few; cdr3_nt: TGTGCCAGCAGCTTGGCGGACAGTTTTATTCTAACTAATGAAAAACTGTTTTTT; cdr3_aa: CASSLADSFILTNEKLFF
v_call: TRBV15; cdr3_length: 17; j_call: TRBJ2-7; d_call: TRBD1; clone_size: .; cdr3_nt: TGTGCCACCAGCGGAGAGGTGGGGACAGGGGGAGCCTACGAGCAGTACTTC; cdr3_aa: CATSGEVGTGGAYEQYF
v_call: TRBV7-2; cdr3_length: 14; j_call: TRBJ2-2; d_call: TRBD1; clone_size: .; cdr3_nt: TGTGCCAGCAGACCCAGGGGGCCCACCGGGGAGCTGTTTTTT; cdr3_aa: CASRPRGPTGELFF
v_call: TRBV4-1; cdr3_length: 17; j_call: TRBJ2-6; d_call: TRBD1; clone_size: .; cdr3_nt: TGCGCCAGCAGCCGGTCGGGACAGACCTCTGGGGCCAACGTCCTGACTTTC; cdr3_aa: CASSRSGQTSGANVLTF
v_call: TRBV27; cdr3_length: 13; j_call: TRBJ1-2; d_call: .; clone_size: .; cdr3_nt: TGTGCCAGCAGTTCCAGGGTAGTCTATGGCTACACCTTC; cdr3_aa: CASSSRVVYGYTF
v_call: TRBV11-3; cdr3_length: 13; j_call: TRBJ2-7; d_call: TRBD1; clone_size: .; cdr3_nt: TGTGCCAGCAGCTCGAGACAGGGCTACGAGCAGTACTTC; cdr3_aa: CASSSRQGYEQYF
v_call: TRBV7-2; cdr3_length: 15; j_call: TRBJ1-3; d_call: .; clone_size: .; cdr3_nt: TGTGCCAGCAGCTTAATGAAGCTCTCTGGAAACACCATATATTTT; cdr3_aa: CASSLMKLSGNTIYF
v_call: TRBV10-2; cdr3_length: 14; j_call: TRBJ1-5; d_call: .; clone_size: .; cdr3_nt: TGCGCCAGCAGTGAGGTAGCGGAGAACCAGCCCCAGCATTTT; cdr3_aa: CASSEVAENQPQHF
v_call: TRBV7-8; cdr3_length: 20; j_call: TRBJ2-5; d_call: TRBD2; clone_size: .; cdr3_nt: TGTGCCAGCAGCTCCCCCCGGGTGCTAGCGGGAGTACCCGACCAAGAGACCCAGTACTTC; cdr3_aa: CASSSPRVLAGVPDQETQYF
v_call: TRBV6-4; cdr3_length: 13; j_call: TRBJ2-1; d_call: .; clone_size: few; cdr3_nt: TGTGCCACCCGGGACACCGAATACAATGAGCAGTTCTTC; cdr3_aa: CATRDTEYNEQFF
v_call: TRBV28; cdr3_length: 14; j_call: TRBJ1-2; d_call: TRBD1; clone_size: .; cdr3_nt: TGTGCCAGCAGTCCCGGGACAGTCCTCTATGGCTACACCTTC; cdr3_aa: CASSPGTVLYGYTF
v_call: TRBV7-3; cdr3_length: 15; j_call: TRBJ2-1; d_call: .; clone_size: .; cdr3_nt: TGTGCCAGCAGCTTAACATCAGATTCGGGCAGGGCTGCGTTCTTC; cdr3_aa: CASSLTSDSGRAAFF
v_call: TRBV18; cdr3_length: 14; j_call: TRBJ1-1; d_call: .; clone_size: .; cdr3_nt: TGTGCCAGCTCACCACCTACGGGGGTACAGGAAGCTTTCTTT; cdr3_aa: CASSPPTGVQEAFF
v_call: TRBV4-3; cdr3_length: 15; j_call: TRBJ1-2; d_call: .; clone_size: .; cdr3_nt: TGCGCCAGCAGCCAAGTCCTCGGGGGTGGCTATGGCTACACCTTC; cdr3_aa: CASSQVLGGGYGYTF
v_call: TRBV7-9; cdr3_length: 13; j_call: TRBJ2-1; d_call: TRBD2; clone_size: .; cdr3_nt: TGTGCCAGCAGCTGGTACGGGGGGAATGAGCAGTTCTTC; cdr3_aa: CASSWYGGNEQFF
v_call: TRBV27; cdr3_length: 19; j_call: TRBJ2-1; d_call: TRBD2; clone_size: .; cdr3_nt: TGTGCCAGCAGTTTAAGTAGGCGGACTAGCGGGAGGAAAAACAATGAGCAGTTCTTC; cdr3_aa: CASSLSRRTSGRKNNEQFF
v_call: TRBV9; cdr3_length: 14; j_call: TRBJ2-7; d_call: TRBD2; clone_size: .; cdr3_nt: TGTGCCAGCAGCGCATTAACTAGCGGGGGGATCACCCACTTC; cdr3_aa: CASSALTSGGITHF
v_call: TRBV5-1; cdr3_length: 13; j_call: TRBJ1-2; d_call: .; clone_size: .; cdr3_nt: TGCGCCAGCAGCTTAGGTGGGACAAATGGCTACACCTTC; cdr3_aa: CASSLGGTNGYTF
v_call: TRBV19; cdr3_length: 14; j_call: TRBJ1-1; d_call: .; clone_size: .; cdr3_nt: TGTGCCAGTAGTATTGGACAGCGCAACACTGAAGCTTTCTTT; cdr3_aa: CASSIGQRNTEAFF
v_call: TRBV5-6; cdr3_length: 12; j_call: TRBJ2-7; d_call: .; clone_size: .; cdr3_nt: TGTGCCAGCAGCTTGACGGGTACCGAGCAGTACTTC; cdr3_aa: CASSLTGTEQYF
v_call: TRBV6-5; cdr3_length: 14; j_call: TRBJ2-5; d_call: TRBD2; clone_size: .; cdr3_nt: TGTGCCAGCAGCCTAGCGGGAGGGTTAGAGACCCAGTACTTC; cdr3_aa: CASSLAGGLETQYF
v_call: TRBV7-2; cdr3_length: 15; j_call: TRBJ2-1; d_call: TRBD2; clone_size: .; cdr3_nt: TGTGCCAGCAGCTTAGGCGGGAGGCTGGAATATGAGCAGTTCTTC; cdr3_aa: CASSLGGRLEYEQFF
v_call: TRBV11-2; cdr3_length: 12; j_call: TRBJ2-7; d_call: .; clone_size: .; cdr3_nt: TGTGCCAGCAGCTTAGGACAGTACGAGCAGTACTTC; cdr3_aa: CASSLGQYEQYF
v_call: TRBV5-1; cdr3_length: 19; j_call: TRBJ2-2; d_call: TRBD2; clone_size: .; cdr3_nt: TGCGCCAGCAGCTTGGGGGGGCTAGCGGGAGGACCGAACACCGGGGAGCTGTTTTTT; cdr3_aa: CASSLGGLAGGPNTGELFF
v_call: TRBV9; cdr3_length: 16; j_call: TRBJ2-1; d_call: TRBD2; clone_size: .; cdr3_nt: TGTGCCAGCAGCGCAAATAGCGGGGTTAGCTACAATGAGCAGTTCTTC; cdr3_aa: CASSANSGVSYNEQFF
v_call: TRBV5-1; cdr3_length: 15; j_call: TRBJ2-7; d_call: .; clone_size: .; cdr3_nt: TGCGCCAGCAGCCCCGCTAGCGACGCCTCTATCAAGCAGTACTTC; cdr3_aa: CASSPASDASIKQYF
v_call: TRBV5-6; cdr3_length: 15; j_call: TRBJ2-1; d_call: TRBD1; clone_size: .; cdr3_nt: TGTGCCAGCGGCGTCGGACAGGGGGTTCACAATGAGCAGTTCTTC; cdr3_aa: CASGVGQGVHNEQFF
v_call: TRBV4-2; cdr3_length: 19; j_call: TRBJ1-2; d_call: .; clone_size: .; cdr3_nt: TGTGCCAGCAGCCCCCTAAGTGGCGGCCGGACAGCCCGTAACTATGGCTACACCTTC; cdr3_aa: CASSPLSGGRTARNYGYTF
v_call: TRBV5-6; cdr3_length: 17; j_call: TRBJ1-1; d_call: TRBD1; clone_size: .; cdr3_nt: TGTGCCAGCAGCGAAGCAGGGACAGGGACCCAATGGACTGAAGCTTTCTTT; cdr3_aa: CASSEAGTGTQWTEAFF
v_call: TRBV27; cdr3_length: 14; j_call: TRBJ2-7; d_call: .; clone_size: few; cdr3_nt: TGTGCCAGCAGTTTTAGCAGTGGAGATTACGAGCAGTACTTC; cdr3_aa: CASSFSSGDYEQYF
v_call: TRBV6-5; cdr3_length: 16; j_call: TRBJ2-3; d_call: TRBD1; clone_size: .; cdr3_nt: TGTGCCAGCAGTTACTCAACAGGGGCCCCCACAGATACGCAGTATTTT; cdr3_aa: CASSYSTGAPTDTQYF
v_call: TRBV15; cdr3_length: 17; j_call: TRBJ2-5; d_call: TRBD2; clone_size: .; cdr3_nt: TGTGCCACCAGCAGGAGGGGGACTAGCGGGGGTAATGAGACCCAGTACTTC; cdr3_aa: CATSRRGTSGGNETQYF
v_call: TRBV11-2; cdr3_length: 15; j_call: TRBJ2-1; d_call: .; clone_size: .; cdr3_nt: TGTGCCAGCAGCTTAGGGAGGTTATCCTACAATGAGCAGTTCTTC; cdr3_aa: CASSLGRLSYNEQFF
v_call: TRBV5-4; cdr3_length: 13; j_call: TRBJ2-3; d_call: .; clone_size: many; cdr3_nt: TGTGCCACCAGCGGCTCCGGGTTTGATACGCAGTATTTT; cdr3_aa: CATSGSGFDTQYF
v_call: TRBV11-2; cdr3_length: 15; j_call: TRBJ2-5; d_call: .; clone_size: .; cdr3_nt: TGTGCCAGCAGCTTGGTCCCTTTCGGTAGAGAGACCCAGTACTTC; cdr3_aa: CASSLVPFGRETQYF
v_call: TRBV4-3; cdr3_length: 17; j_call: TRBJ2-2; d_call: .; clone_size: once; cdr3_nt: TGCGCCAGCAGCCAAGATAGTGGGGGGGCATACACCGGGGAGCTGTTTTTT; cdr3_aa: CASSQDSGGAYTGELFF
v_call: TRBV28; cdr3_length: 14; j_call: TRBJ1-2; d_call: .; clone_size: .; cdr3_nt: TGTGCCAGCAGTGATAATGGGGCTCGCTATGGCTACACCTTC; cdr3_aa: CASSDNGARYGYTF